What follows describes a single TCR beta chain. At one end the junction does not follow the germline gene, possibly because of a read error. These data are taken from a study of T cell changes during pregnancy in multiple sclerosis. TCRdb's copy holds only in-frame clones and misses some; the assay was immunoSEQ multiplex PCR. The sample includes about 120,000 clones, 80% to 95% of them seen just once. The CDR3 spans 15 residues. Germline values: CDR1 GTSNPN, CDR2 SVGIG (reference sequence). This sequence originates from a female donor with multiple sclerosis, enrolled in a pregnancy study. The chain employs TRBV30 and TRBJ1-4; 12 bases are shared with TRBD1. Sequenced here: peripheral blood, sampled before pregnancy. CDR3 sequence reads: CAWTTPRDRGRKTVF. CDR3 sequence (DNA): TGTGCCTGGACCACCCCCCGGGACAGGGGGCGAAAAACTGTTTTT.